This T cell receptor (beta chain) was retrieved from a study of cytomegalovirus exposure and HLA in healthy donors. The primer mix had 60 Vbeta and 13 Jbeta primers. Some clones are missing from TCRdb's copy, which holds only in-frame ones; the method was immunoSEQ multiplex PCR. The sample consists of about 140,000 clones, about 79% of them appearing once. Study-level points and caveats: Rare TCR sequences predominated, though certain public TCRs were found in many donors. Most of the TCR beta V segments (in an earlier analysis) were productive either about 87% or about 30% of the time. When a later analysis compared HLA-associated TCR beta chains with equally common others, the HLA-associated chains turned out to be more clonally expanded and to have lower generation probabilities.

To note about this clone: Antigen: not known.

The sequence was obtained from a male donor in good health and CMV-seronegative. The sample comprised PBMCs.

The CDR3 coding sequence is TGTGCCAGTGACAGGGCCTTTCAAGAGACCCAGTACTTC. Protein sequence: CASDRAFQETQYF. The genes are TRBV6-1 and TRBJ2-5; 7 bases match TRBD1. CDR1 MNHNS and CDR2 SASEGT come from the germline V gene. Germline trimming cut 9 bases from V and 2 bases from J; bases unmatched to any gene: 6. The CDR3 extends over 13 amino acids.